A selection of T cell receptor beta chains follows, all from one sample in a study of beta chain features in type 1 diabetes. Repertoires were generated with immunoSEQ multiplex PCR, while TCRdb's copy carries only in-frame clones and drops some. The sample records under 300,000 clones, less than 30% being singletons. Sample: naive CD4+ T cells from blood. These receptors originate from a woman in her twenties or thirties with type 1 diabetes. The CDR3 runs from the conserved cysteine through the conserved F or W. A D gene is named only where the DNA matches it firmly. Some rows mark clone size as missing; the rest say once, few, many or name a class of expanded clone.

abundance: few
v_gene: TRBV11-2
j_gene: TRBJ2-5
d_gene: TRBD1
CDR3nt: TGTGCCAGCAGCGTAAGACAGGGCAGCCAAGAGACCCAGTACTTC
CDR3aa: CASSVRQGSQETQYF

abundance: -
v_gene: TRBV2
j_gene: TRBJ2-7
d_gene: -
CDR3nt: TGTGCCAGCAGGGGACATTTAATCATCTACGAGCAGTACTTC
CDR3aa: CASRGHLIIYEQYF

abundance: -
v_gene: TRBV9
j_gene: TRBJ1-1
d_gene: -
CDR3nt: TGTGCCAGCAGGGTGGGGCTACAGGGTGATGAAGCTTTCTTT
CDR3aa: CASRVGLQGDEAFF

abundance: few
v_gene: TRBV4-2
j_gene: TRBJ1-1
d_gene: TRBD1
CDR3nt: TGTGCCAGCAGCCAAGGGACAGGAACAAACACTGAAGCTTTCTTT
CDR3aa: CASSQGTGTNTEAFF

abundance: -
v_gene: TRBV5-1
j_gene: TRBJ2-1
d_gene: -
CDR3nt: TGCGCCAGCAGCTTTTTCCCTTCCAGCTCCTACAATGAGCAGTTCTTC
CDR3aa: CASSFFPSSSYNEQFF

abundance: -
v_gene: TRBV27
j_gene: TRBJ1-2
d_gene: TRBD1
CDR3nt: TGTGCCAGCAGTTTATCCCGGACAGGGAACTATGGCTACACCTTC
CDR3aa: CASSLSRTGNYGYTF

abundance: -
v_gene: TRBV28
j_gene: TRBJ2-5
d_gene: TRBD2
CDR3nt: TGTGCCAGCAGTACGACCAGCGGGAGTTTCCAGACCCAGTACTTC
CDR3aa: CASSTTSGSFQTQYF

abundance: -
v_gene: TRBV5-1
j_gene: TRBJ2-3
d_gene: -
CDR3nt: TGCGCCAGCAGCTTGGAGAGCTATCCAGATACGCAGTATTTT
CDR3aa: CASSLESYPDTQYF

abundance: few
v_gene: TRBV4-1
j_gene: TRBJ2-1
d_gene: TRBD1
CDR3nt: TGCGCCAGCAGCCAAGTCGGCCCCGGACAGGGGCTTGAGCAGTTCTTC
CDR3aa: CASSQVGPGQGLEQFF

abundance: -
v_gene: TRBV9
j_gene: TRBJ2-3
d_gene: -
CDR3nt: TGTGCCAGCAGCGTAGCGGCGGGGCGCACAGATACGCAGTATTTT
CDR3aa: CASSVAAGRTDTQYF

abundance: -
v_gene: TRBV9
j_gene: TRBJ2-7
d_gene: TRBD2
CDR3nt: TGTGCCAGCAGCACGACTAGCGGGAGCTACGAGCAGTACTTC
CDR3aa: CASSTTSGSYEQYF

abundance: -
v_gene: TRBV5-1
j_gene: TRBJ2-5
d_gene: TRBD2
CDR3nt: TGCGCCAGCAGCTTGGCCGCGGGAGTGGAGACCCAGTACTTC
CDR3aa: CASSLAAGVETQYF

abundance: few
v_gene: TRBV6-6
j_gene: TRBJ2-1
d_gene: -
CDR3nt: TGTGCCAGCAGTTACTCGACAAACAGGGTTTTCAATGAGCAGTTCTTC
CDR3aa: CASSYSTNRVFNEQFF

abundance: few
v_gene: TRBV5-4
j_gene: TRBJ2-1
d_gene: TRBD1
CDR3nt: TGTGCCAGCAGCTTGTACAGGGGTTGGGACAATGAGCAGTTCTTC
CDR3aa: CASSLYRGWDNEQFF

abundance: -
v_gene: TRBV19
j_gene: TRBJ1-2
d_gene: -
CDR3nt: TGTGCCAGTAGTATGGACAGAAACTATGGCTACACCTTC
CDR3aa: CASSMDRNYGYTF

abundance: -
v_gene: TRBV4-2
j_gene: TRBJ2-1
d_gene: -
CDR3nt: TGTGCCAGCAGCCACACGGAGGTAAAGGGTTACAATGAGCAGTTCTTC
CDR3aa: CASSHTEVKGYNEQFF

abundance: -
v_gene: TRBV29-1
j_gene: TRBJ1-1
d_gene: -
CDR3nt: TGCAGCGTTGAAGATCTTCTCGGCCAGGCCTTGGAAGCTTTCTTT
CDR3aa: CSVEDLLGQALEAFF

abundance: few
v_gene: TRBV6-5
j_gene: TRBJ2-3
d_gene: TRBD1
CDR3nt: TGTGCCAGCAGTTACTCACCGGGACAGCTCACAGATACGCAGTATTTT
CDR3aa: CASSYSPGQLTDTQYF

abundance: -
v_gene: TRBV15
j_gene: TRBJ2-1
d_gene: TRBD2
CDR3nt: TGTGCCACCACCCGGGACTACTACAATGAGCAGTTCTTC
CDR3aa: CATTRDYYNEQFF

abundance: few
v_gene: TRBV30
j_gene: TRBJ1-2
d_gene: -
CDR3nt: TGTGCTTTTATAAGACGGGGGGATACGAGAGGCTACACCTTC
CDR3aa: CAFIRRGDTRGYTF

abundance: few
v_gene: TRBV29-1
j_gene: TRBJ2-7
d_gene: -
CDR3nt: TGCAGCGTTGAATATCAGTTCCACGAGCAGTACTTC
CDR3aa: CSVEYQFHEQYF

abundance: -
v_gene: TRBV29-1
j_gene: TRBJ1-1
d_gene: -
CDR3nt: TGCAGCGTTGAAATACAGGCCACTGAAGCTTTCTTT
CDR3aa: CSVEIQATEAFF

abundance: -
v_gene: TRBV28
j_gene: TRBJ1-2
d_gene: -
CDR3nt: TGTGCCAGCAGTTTCACCGGGACAATTTCTGGCTACACCTTC
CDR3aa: CASSFTGTISGYTF

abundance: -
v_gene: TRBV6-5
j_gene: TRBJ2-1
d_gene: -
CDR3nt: TGTGCCAGCAGTTACCTTCGGGTAGACTACAATGAGCAGTTCTTC
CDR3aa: CASSYLRVDYNEQFF

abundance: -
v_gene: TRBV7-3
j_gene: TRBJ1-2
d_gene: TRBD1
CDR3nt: TGTGCCAGCAGTTCCCCGGGACAGCAGAACTATGGCTACACCTTC
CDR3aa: CASSSPGQQNYGYTF

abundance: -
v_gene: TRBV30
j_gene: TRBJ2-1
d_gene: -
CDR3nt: TGTGCATGGAGTGTACTGGGGCAGAACTACAATGAGCAGTTCTTC
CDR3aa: CAWSVLGQNYNEQFF

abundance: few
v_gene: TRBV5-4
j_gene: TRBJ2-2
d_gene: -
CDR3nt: TGTGCCAGCAGCTTGGATGTGTCGGGGACCGGGGAGCTGTTTTTT
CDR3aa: CASSLDVSGTGELFF

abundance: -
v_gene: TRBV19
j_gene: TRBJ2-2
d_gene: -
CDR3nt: TGTGCCAGTAGGCCGGGGGCCGGGGAGCTGTTTTTT
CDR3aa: CASRPGAGELFF

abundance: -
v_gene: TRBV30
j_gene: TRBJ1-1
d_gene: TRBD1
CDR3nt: TGTGCCTGGAGTTTTGACAGGGTTAATAGGGCTTTCTTT
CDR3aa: CAWSFDRVNRAFF

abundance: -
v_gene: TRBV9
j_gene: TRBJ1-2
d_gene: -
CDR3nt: TGTGCCAGCAGCGAAGGAACAGGTCTTGCCTATGGCTACACCTTC
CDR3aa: CASSEGTGLAYGYTF

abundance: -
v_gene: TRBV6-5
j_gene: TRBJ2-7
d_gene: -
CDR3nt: TGTGCCAGCAGTTACTCGGCAGGGGCCCCCTACGAGCAGTACTTC
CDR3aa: CASSYSAGAPYEQYF

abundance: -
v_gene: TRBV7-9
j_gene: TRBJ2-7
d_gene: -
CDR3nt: TGTGCCAGCAGCTCAGGGGGGCCTCCTTACGAGCAGTACTTC
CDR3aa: CASSSGGPPYEQYF

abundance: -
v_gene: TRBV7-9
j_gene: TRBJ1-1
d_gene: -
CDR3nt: TGTGCCAGCAGCTTCCTAGGGGACACTGAAGCTTTCTTT
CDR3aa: CASSFLGDTEAFF

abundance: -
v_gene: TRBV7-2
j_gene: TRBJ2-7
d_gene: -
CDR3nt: TGTGCCAGCAGCGACACCATCTACGAGCAGTACTTC
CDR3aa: CASSDTIYEQYF

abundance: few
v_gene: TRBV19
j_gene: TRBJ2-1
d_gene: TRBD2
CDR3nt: TGTGCCAGTACTACACCGGGGACTAGCGGGAGCGATGAGCAGTTCTTC
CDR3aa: CASTTPGTSGSDEQFF

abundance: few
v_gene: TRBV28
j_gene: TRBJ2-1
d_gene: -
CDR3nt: TGTGCCAGCAGTGACACCAGCTCCTACAATGAGCAGTTCTTC
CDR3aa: CASSDTSSYNEQFF

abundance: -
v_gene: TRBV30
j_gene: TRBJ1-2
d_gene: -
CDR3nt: TGTGCCGGACAAGATGGGGCTAACTATGGCTACACCTTC
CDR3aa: CAGQDGANYGYTF

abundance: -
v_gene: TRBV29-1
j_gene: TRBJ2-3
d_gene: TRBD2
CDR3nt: TGCAGCGGATGGGGGGTCAGCGGGAGGGCCATAGATACGCAGTATTTT
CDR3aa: CSGWGVSGRAIDTQYF

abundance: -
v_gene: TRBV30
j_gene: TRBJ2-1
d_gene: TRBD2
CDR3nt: TGTGCCTGGAGCAGAGCGGGAGGGACGAATGAGCAGTTCTTC
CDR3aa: CAWSRAGGTNEQFF

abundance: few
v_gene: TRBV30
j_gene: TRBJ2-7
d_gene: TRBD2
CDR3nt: TGTGCCAGTAGGACTAGCGGGAGTTACGAGCAGTACTTC
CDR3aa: CASRTSGSYEQYF

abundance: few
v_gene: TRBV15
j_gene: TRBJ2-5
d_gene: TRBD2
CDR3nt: TGTGCCACCAGCAGAGATAAAGGGAGACTAGCGGGGGAGACCCAGTACTTC
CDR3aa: CATSRDKGRLAGETQYF

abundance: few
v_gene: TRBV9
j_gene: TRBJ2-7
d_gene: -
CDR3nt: TGTGCCAGCAGCGTAGGCTCGCGCGACTACGAGCAGTACTTC
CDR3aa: CASSVGSRDYEQYF

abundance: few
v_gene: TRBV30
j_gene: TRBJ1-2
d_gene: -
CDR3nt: TGTGCCTGGAGTGCCCACACAGGGTTAGGCTACACCTTC
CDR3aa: CAWSAHTGLGYTF

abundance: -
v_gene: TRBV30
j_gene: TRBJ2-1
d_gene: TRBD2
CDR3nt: TGTGCCTGGAGTTCCCTAGCGGGAGCGGGGGGCTACAATGAGCAGTTCTTC
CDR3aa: CAWSSLAGAGGYNEQFF

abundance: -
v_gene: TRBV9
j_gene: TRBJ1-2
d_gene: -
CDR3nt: TGTGCCAGCAGCCCCGCCGAAGGGGCGGGCTACACCTTC
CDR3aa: CASSPAEGAGYTF

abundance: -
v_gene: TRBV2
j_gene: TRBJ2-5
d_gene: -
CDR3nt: TGTGCCAGCAGTGAAGCTAGAGAGACCCAGTACTTC
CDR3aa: CASSEARETQYF

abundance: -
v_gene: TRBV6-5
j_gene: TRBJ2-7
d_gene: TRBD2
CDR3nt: TGTGCCAGCAGCCCAGCGGGAGTACACGAGCAGTACTTC
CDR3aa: CASSPAGVHEQYF

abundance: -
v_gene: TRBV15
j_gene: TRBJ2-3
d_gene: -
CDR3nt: TGTGCCGCCAGGGGCTCGAGCACAGATACGCAGTATTTT
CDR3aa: CAARGSSTDTQYF